This is a list of T cell receptor beta chains from one sample in a study of blood T cell repertoires in COVID-19. TCRdb's copy holds only in-frame clones and misses some; the assay was immunoSEQ multiplex PCR. The table lists 280,000 or so clones, around 91% of them singletons. The sequencing input was PBMCs or T cells enriched from blood (not recorded which). These receptor sequences come from a woman younger than 35 with acute COVID-19. The CDR3 runs from the conserved cysteine through the conserved F or W. A D gene is named only where the DNA matches it firmly. Only some rows state a clone size, as once, few, many or a class for expanded clones.

V	J	D	size	CDR3	DNA
TRBV6-1	TRBJ1-1	.	once	CASSEGWGDTEAFF	TGTGCCAGCAGTGAAGGGTGGGGGGACACTGAAGCTTTCTTT
TRBV7-7	TRBJ2-1	TRBD1	.	CASSFRQGTYNEQFF	TGTGCTAGCAGCTTTCGACAGGGGACCTACAATGAGCAGTTCTTC
TRBV7-9	TRBJ2-1	TRBD2	.	CASSQPPDSGTRGTNEQFF	TGTGCCAGCAGCCAACCTCCGGATTCGGGGACTAGAGGGACCAATGAGCAGTTCTTC
TRBV28	TRBJ2-1	TRBD2	.	CASSLSGGPNEQFF	TGTGCCAGCAGTTTATCGGGAGGGCCAAATGAGCAGTTCTTC
TRBV5-4	TRBJ2-1	.	.	CASSQRNNMNNEQFF	TGTGCCAGCAGCCAAAGAAACAACATGAACAATGAGCAGTTCTTC
TRBV7-7	TRBJ2-2	.	.	CASSGSGNRLNTGELFF	TGTGCTAGCAGCGGTAGCGGCAACCGCCTGAACACCGGGGAGCTGTTTTTT
TRBV28	TRBJ2-2	.	once	CASQRSTISTNTGELFF	TGTGCCAGCCAGCGTTCTACGATTTCCACGAACACCGGGGAGCTGTTTTTT
TRBV11-3	TRBJ2-2	TRBD2	.	CASSLFSGIGTGELFF	TGTGCCAGCAGCTTATTCAGCGGGATTGGAACCGGGGAGCTGTTTTTT
TRBV19	TRBJ1-5	TRBD1	.	CASTLRTGGVQPQHF	TGTGCCAGTACCCTTAGGACAGGGGGCGTTCAGCCCCAGCATTTT
TRBV5-1	TRBJ1-1	TRBD1	.	CASSHRGNTEAFF	TGCGCCAGCAGCCACAGGGGGAACACTGAAGCTTTCTTT
TRBV19	TRBJ1-5	.	.	CASSPKLTNQPQHF	TGTGCCAGTAGTCCTAAGCTTACTAATCAGCCCCAGCATTTT
TRBV12-3/TRBV12-4	TRBJ2-7	TRBD2	.	CASSFGLASEQYF	TGTGCCAGCAGCTTTGGACTAGCTAGCGAGCAGTACTTC
TRBV7-3	TRBJ2-5	TRBD1	few	CASSLTGGETQYF	TGTGCCAGCAGCTTGACAGGGGGAGAGACCCAGTACTTC
TRBV7-8	TRBJ1-5	TRBD1	.	CASSPQGSQPQHF	TGTGCCAGCAGCCCACAGGGGAGCCAGCCCCAGCATTTT
TRBV18	TRBJ1-1	.	few	CASSPIPGMATEAFF	TGTGCCAGCTCACCAATTCCAGGAATGGCCACTGAAGCTTTCTTT
TRBV6-5	TRBJ2-1	TRBD2	.	CASSYGLAVNNEQFF	TGTGCCAGCAGTTACGGCCTAGCGGTCAACAATGAGCAGTTCTTC
TRBV28	TRBJ1-1	TRBD1	.	CASGQDRRRLGEAFF	TGTGCCAGCGGACAGGACAGGAGGCGATTGGGGGAAGCTTTCTTT
TRBV6-1	TRBJ2-7	.	.	CASSEVGRSAGGTF	TGTGCCAGCAGTGAAGTAGGGAGGTCGGCAGGGGGGACTTTC
TRBV7-2	TRBJ2-7	TRBD2	.	CASSPLRDYYEQYF	TGTGCCAGCAGCCCCCTGCGGGACTACTACGAGCAGTACTTC
TRBV15	TRBJ1-4	TRBD1	.	CATSETGFPTGKLFF	TGTGCCACCAGCGAGACAGGGTTTCCAACCGGAAAACTGTTTTTT
TRBV28	TRBJ2-3	TRBD1	.	CASSLTPPPSQGPATDTQYF	TGTGCCAGCAGTTTAACCCCTCCCCCTTCACAGGGGCCAGCGACAGATACGCAGTATTTT
TRBV7-6	TRBJ2-7	TRBD1	.	CASSLTTGSDDEQYF	TGTGCCAGCAGCTTAACGACAGGGAGTGACGACGAGCAGTACTTC
TRBV6-5	TRBJ2-5	.	.	CASSLRELETQYF	TGTGCCAGCAGCCTACGGGAGTTAGAGACCCAGTACTTC
TRBV24-1	TRBJ2-2	.	.	CATSEGRRTPQDTGELFF	TGTGCCACCAGTGAGGGCCGGAGGACCCCGCAGGACACCGGGGAGCTGTTTTTT
TRBV5-1	TRBJ1-3	TRBD1	few	CASSDQQGASGNTIYF	TGCGCCAGCAGCGATCAACAGGGGGCGTCTGGAAACACCATATATTTT
TRBV4-3	TRBJ2-1	TRBD2	.	CASSQTGTSGSHEQFF	TGCGCCAGCAGCCAGACCGGGACTAGCGGGAGCCATGAGCAGTTCTTC
TRBV27	TRBJ2-4	.	.	CASSLRLGTKNIQYF	TGTGCCAGCAGTTTAAGGCTAGGGACTAAAAACATTCAGTACTTC
TRBV3-1/TRBV3-2	TRBJ2-1	.	.	CASSQVRLAREDEQFF	TGTGCCAGCAGCCAAGTACGTCTAGCGAGAGAGGATGAGCAGTTCTTC
TRBV5-1	TRBJ1-1	.	.	CASSLTVNTEAFF	TGCGCCAGCAGCTTGACAGTCAACACTGAAGCTTTCTTT
TRBV27	TRBJ2-3	TRBD2	.	CASSSNVGASGSTDTQYF	TGTGCCAGCAGTTCGAATGTTGGGGCTAGCGGTTCAACAGATACGCAGTATTTT
TRBV2	TRBJ1-1	TRBD1	.	CASSDAGQSGMNTEAFF	TGTGCCAGCAGTGATGCGGGACAGTCCGGCATGAACACTGAAGCTTTCTTT
TRBV2	TRBJ2-5	.	.	CASRALEDNQETQYF	TGTGCCAGCAGGGCTCTCGAGGACAACCAAGAGACCCAGTACTTC
TRBV23-1	TRBJ2-1	TRBD2	.	CASKLAGVCNEQFF	TGCGCCAGCAAACTAGCGGGAGTCTGTAATGAGCAGTTCTTC
TRBV7-9	TRBJ2-5	.	.	CASSFGNGLQETQYF	TGTGCCAGCAGCTTTGGAAATGGACTACAAGAGACCCAGTACTTC
TRBV7-3	TRBJ2-1	.	few	CASSPPEGNEQFF	TGTGCCAGCAGCCCTCCTGAGGGTAATGAGCAGTTCTTC
TRBV4-2	TRBJ2-7	.	once	CASSRDTGTSYEQYF	TGTGCCAGCAGCCGGGATACAGGGACCTCCTACGAGCAGTACTTC
TRBV5-4	TRBJ2-1	TRBD2	.	CASSLNLAGHNEQFF	TGTGCCAGCAGCTTAAATCTAGCGGGCCACAATGAGCAGTTCTTC
TRBV18	TRBJ2-1	TRBD1	.	CASSPTGTDLYNEQFF	TGTGCCAGCTCACCGACCGGGACAGATCTATACAATGAGCAGTTCTTC
TRBV2	TRBJ2-3	.	.	CASRPGTSTDTQYF	TGTGCCAGCAGACCCGGGACTAGCACAGATACGCAGTATTTT
TRBV7-2	TRBJ1-3	TRBD1	.	CASSQTGGAGNTIYF	TGTGCCAGCAGCCAAACAGGGGGAGCCGGAAACACCATATATTTT
TRBV6-6	TRBJ1-2	TRBD1	.	CASSLPTAGDSFNYGYTF	TGTGCCAGCAGTCTCCCCACCGCCGGGGACAGTTTTAACTATGGCTACACCTTC
TRBV6-5	TRBJ2-7	TRBD2	.	CASRNGLAGNYEQYF	TGTGCCAGCAGAAATGGACTAGCGGGGAACTACGAGCAGTACTTC